Here is one T cell receptor (beta chain) with its context. No antigen is known for it. CDR3 length: 15 residues. Deletions cut 6 bases from V and 1 base from J, with 15 bases between. It was with a sample-barcoded 5' primer and a J-beta primer mix that a second PCR of about 6 to 12 cycles was run. In TCRdb, the 5' RACE reads were re-called with MiXCR into one record per CDR3 protein. This sample has fewer than 900,000 distinct CDR3 sequences, with about half found just once. This sample stems from a study of blood T cells in healthy people across ages. Study results and caveats: Researchers deemed the diversity estimates from one million T cells underestimates.

The sample consisted of blood. The rearrangement links TRBV12-3 or TRBV12-4 to TRBJ1-1; the D gene is possibly TRBD1 (6 bases). This TCR was sampled from a woman in her sixties or seventies in good health. CDR3 coding DNA: TGTGCCAGCAGCCGCGGGACACACGGGAACACTGAAGCTTTCTTT. This encodes CASSRGTHGNTEAFF.